The 28 T cell receptor beta chains reported below all come from one sample, sequenced in a study of cytomegalovirus exposure and HLA in healthy donors. PCR amplification relied on 60 Vbeta primers (plus 13 Jbeta primers). Libraries were prepared by immunoSEQ multiplex PCR; TCRdb keeps only in-frame clonotypes and omits some of them. The profile covers under 150,000 clones, with approximately 77% appearing a single time and roughly 0.9% taken by the ten largest. Sequenced material: PBMCs. The receptors here all came from a woman aged 55-69 years in good health and CMV-seronegative.

The chain combines TRBV7-8 with TRBJ2-5; no reliable D call. Germline loops: CDR1 SGHVS, CDR2 FQNEAQ. The CDR3 runs 15 residues. V was clipped by 0 bases and J by 5 bases, with 13 bases between them. The CDR3 DNA is TGTGCCAGCAGCTTAGCGCGCGTGAGCTTCGAGACCCAGTACTTC. Its protein product is CASSLARVSFETQYF.

This rearrangement joins TRBV7-9 to TRBJ1-2; TRBD1 might be the D (6 bases). Germline assignment: CDR1 SEHNR and CDR2 FQNEAQ (reference sequence). Deletions cut 6 bases from V and 1 base from J, with 18 bases between. This CDR3 is 16 amino acids long. CDR3 sequence reads: CASSSTGSIRNYGYTF. The CDR3 coding sequence is TGTGCCAGCAGTTCGACAGGCTCAATTCGTAACTATGGCTACACCTTC.

The V gene is TRBV4-1, the J gene TRBJ2-4; 13 bases match TRBD2. The CDR3 length is 19 residues. J lost 0 bases, V lost 2 bases, and 7 bases had no gene match. Germline lookup yields CDR1 MGHRA and CDR2 YSYEKL. CDR3 loop: CASSQTGLAGPLAKNIQYF. The CDR3 DNA reads TGCGCCAGCAGCCAAACGGGACTAGCGGGACCCCTAGCCAAAAACATTCAGTACTTC.

The rearrangement joins TRBV5-1 to TRBJ2-6; TRBD1 agrees at 10 bases. The V segment lost 2 bases and the J segment 1 base; nucleotides outside the gene matches: 9. The germline V gene encodes CDR1 SGHRS and CDR2 YFSETQ. The CDR3 loop spans 19 amino acids. CDR3 amino acids: CASSFSAGQGMSGANVLTF. In DNA form, the CDR3 reads TGCGCCAGCAGCTTTTCCGCGGGACAGGGGATGTCTGGGGCCAACGTCCTGACTTTC. Filled out from reference TRBV5-1 and TRBJ2-6, the complete variable domain reads KAGVTQTPRYLIKTRGQQVTLSCSPISGHRSVSWYQQTPGQGLQFLFEYFSETQRNKGNFPGRFSGRQFSNSRSEMNVSTLELGDSALYLCASSFSAGQGMSGANVLTFGAGSRLTVL.

In its sample, this clone was seen once. This chain joins TRBV7-8 and TRBJ2-2; D ambiguous. The germline V and J ends were trimmed by 5 bases and 1 base, with 14 bases remaining between them. This CDR3 contains 16 residues. Germline CDR1 SGHVS, CDR2 FQNEAQ. The CDR3 DNA sequence: TGTGCCAGCAGCCTCCAACCCTTCGGGAACACCGGGGAGCTGTTTTTT. This translates into CASSLQPFGNTGELFF.

In DNA, the CDR3 is TGTGCCAGCAGTTGGACTAGCGGAGAGACCCAGTACTTC. Translating gives CASSWTSGETQYF. The rearrangement joins TRBV28 to TRBJ2-5; 10 bases agree with TRBD2. V gave up 4 bases and J gave up 4 bases; unmatched junction bases: 0. This CDR3 spans 13 amino acids. Germline CDR1 and CDR2: MDHEN and SYDVKM.

The gene calls are TRBV5-1 and TRBJ1-4; 7 bases match TRBD1. CDR3 size: 15 residues. Germline values: CDR1 SGHRS, CDR2 YFSETQ. Unmatched junction bases numbered 11, after V lost 4 bases and J lost 8 bases. The CDR3 here is CASSVSQGPGEKLFF. The CDR3 DNA follows: TGCGCCAGCAGCGTGTCACAGGGGCCTGGGGAAAAACTGTTTTTT.

V is TRBV9 and J is TRBJ2-3, with 9 nucleotides matching TRBD2. CDR1 is SGDLS and CDR2 is YYNGEE in the germline V gene. After removal of 4 bases from V and 2 bases from J, the junction contained 2 bases not matched to a gene. CDR3 length: 14 amino acids. DNA for the CDR3: TGTGCCAGCAGCAAGCGGGGGGACACAGATACGCAGTATTTT. Its protein is CASSKRGDTDTQYF.

V gene TRBV7-6 combines with J gene TRBJ2-1; D perhaps matches TRBD2 (6 bases). Germline V CDR1 and CDR2: SGHVS, FNYEAQ. V lost 3 bases to trimming and J lost 6 bases, with 18 bases between them. The CDR3 is made up of 16 amino acids. The CDR3 here is CASSFDRTHGGNEQFF. Written as DNA, the CDR3 is TGTGCCAGCAGCTTCGACAGAACTCACGGGGGCAATGAGCAGTTCTTC.

This clone was observed a few times. The rearrangement links TRBV5-1 to TRBJ2-3, with 7 bases that match TRBD2. Per the germline V gene, CDR1 is SGHRS and CDR2 is YFSETQ. J gave up 3 bases and V 7 bases, and 5 bases lay outside the gene matches. The CDR3 contains 13 residues. CDR3 sequence reads: CASPLGGTDTQYF. CDR3 coding DNA: TGCGCCAGCCCCCTGGGGGGGACAGATACGCAGTATTTT.

The chain employs TRBV30 and TRBJ2-1, with TRBD2 matching 9 bases. The CDR3 totals 15 residues. CDR1 GTSNPN and CDR2 SVGIG come from the germline V gene (reference sequence). After removal of 3 bases from V and 4 bases from J, the junction contained 7 bases not matched to a gene. The CDR3, as DNA: TGTGCCTGGAGCCTCCTGGCGGGGGGGTACAATGAGCAGTTCTTC. It specifies CAWSLLAGGYNEQFF.

This clone was counted once. This chain links TRBV7-6 with TRBJ2-7; 10 nucleotides match TRBD2. The CDR3 sequence is 15 residues long. V dropped 5 bases and J dropped 6; count of bases not matched to a gene: 10. Germline V gives CDR1 SGHVS, CDR2 FNYEAQ. CDR3 residues: CASSASGGGLGEQYF. The CDR3 nucleotides are TGTGCCAGCAGCGCCAGCGGGGGGGGTCTTGGCGAGCAGTACTTC.

The chain carries TRBV4-2 and TRBJ1-1; D perhaps matches TRBD1 (5 bases). Trimming pared 4 bases from V and 8 bases from J, leaving 14 bases between. Germline values: CDR1 LGHNA, CDR2 YNFKEQ. The CDR3 length is 13 residues. The CDR3, as DNA: TGTGCCAGCAGCCCGCGGACGGGGGTGGAAGCTTTCTTT. Residues: CASSPRTGVEAFF.

This rearrangement joins TRBV7-9 to TRBJ1-1; D gene ambiguous. Between the trimmed V and J ends, which lost 3 bases and 3 bases, there was a span of 8 bases. CDR3 length: 13 residues. The germline CDR1 and CDR2 sequences are SEHNR and FQNEAQ (reference sequence). CDR3 loop: CASSLTRDTEAFF. CDR3 sequence (DNA): TGTGCCAGCAGCTTGACTCGGGACACTGAAGCTTTCTTT.

V and J are TRBV5-5 and TRBJ2-5; tentative D call: TRBD2 (5 bases). Germline CDR1 and CDR2: SGHKS and YYEKEE (reference sequence). This CDR3 is built from 14 residues. The ends were cut back, 6 bases at V and 10 bases at J, with 22 bases in the middle. The CDR3 coding sequence is TGTGCCAGCACATTGGACTCAACTATCCGGGGCCAGTACTTC. Translated, it gives CASTLDSTIRGQYF. Complete variable domain (other parts from reference TRBV5-5 and TRBJ2-5): DAGVTQSPTHLIKTRGQQVTLRCSPISGHKSVSWYQQVLGQGPQFIFQYYEKEERGRGNFPDRFSARQFPNYSSELNVNALLLGDSALYLCASTLDSTIRGQYFGPGTRLLVL.

This clone was seen only once. This sequence joins TRBV27 and TRBJ1-2; TRBD1 aligns across 10 bases. V was pared by 4 bases and J by 7 bases, with 6 bases of the junction left unmatched. This CDR3 comprises 14 residues. The germline CDR1 and CDR2 sequences are MNHEY and SMNVEV (reference sequence). The CDR3 loop is CASSSGQGEFGYTF. The DNA of the CDR3 is TGTGCCAGCAGTTCCGGACAGGGGGAGTTTGGCTACACCTTC.

Concerning this clone: Compared with germline, one end of the junction differs, possibly owing to a read error. The chain has TRBV7-7 and TRBJ2-6, with no clear D. CDR3 size: 15 residues. The germline CDR1 and CDR2 sequences are SSHAT and FNYEAQ (reference sequence). The CDR3, as DNA: TGTGCTAGCAGCTTAATGAGCTCTGGGGCCAACGTCCTGACTTTC. This codes for CASSLMSSGANVLTF. The variable domain in full, with the rest retrieved from reference TRBV7-7 and TRBJ2-6, is GAGVSQSPRYKVTKRGQDVTLRCDPISSHATLYWYQQALGQGPEFLTYFNYEAQPDKSGLPSDRFSAERPEGSISTLTIQRTEQRDSAMYRCASSLMSSGANVLTFGAGSRLTVL.

The chain recombines TRBV11-2 with TRBJ2-7; 7 bases agree with TRBD1. The CDR3 consists of 14 residues. Germline loops: CDR1 SGHAT, CDR2 FQNNGV. Unmatched junction bases numbered 11, after V lost 6 bases and J lost 6 bases. CDR3 DNA sequence: TGTGCCAGCAGGGTCCCCCTGGCAGGGGGCGAGCAGTACTTC. Protein: CASRVPLAGGEQYF.

Only a few counts were recorded for this clone. Written as DNA, the CDR3 is TGTGCCAGCAGCTTTACAGGGGGGGCTAATGAAAAACTGTTTTTT. This sequence encodes CASSFTGGANEKLFF. V and J are TRBV5-8 and TRBJ1-4; 8 bases align to TRBD1. V was pared by 2 bases and J by 3 bases, with 3 bases of the junction left unmatched. The V gene's germline CDR1 is SGHTS and CDR2 YDEGEE. The CDR3 consists of 15 residues.

The chain links TRBV5-6 to TRBJ2-7; 7 bases are a match to TRBD2. Germline lookup yields CDR1 SGHDT and CDR2 YYEEEE. Trimming removed 4 bases from V and 1 base from J; junction bases left unmatched: 8. The CDR3 consists of 15 residues. CDR3 DNA sequence: TGTGCCAGCAGCAGCCTAGCGGTGACGTCCTACGAGCAGTACTTC. Its protein is CASSSLAVTSYEQYF. Together with reference TRBV5-6 and TRBJ2-7, the CDR3 gives the full variable domain: DAGVTQSPTHLIKTRGQQVTLRCSPKSGHDTVSWYQQALGQGPQFIFQYYEEEERQRGNFPDRFSGHQFPNYSSELNVNALLLGDSALYLCASSSLAVTSYEQYFGPGTRLTVT.

This clone was counted only a few times. The chain couples TRBV11-2 to TRBJ2-7, with D possibly TRBD2 on 5 matching bases. The CDR3 is 16 residues long. Deletions cut 3 bases from V and 1 base from J, with 16 bases between. Germline V gene lookup returns CDR1 SGHAT and CDR2 FQNNGV. The CDR3 DNA follows: TGTGCCAGCAGCTTGCTTCTGAGGGAATTGTCCTACGAGCAGTACTTC. Translating it yields CASSLLLRELSYEQYF.

This sequence joins TRBV5-1 and TRBJ2-5; 9 bases line up with TRBD1. V dropped 3 bases and J dropped 5; count of bases not matched to a gene: 5. The CDR3 totals 14 residues. From germline, CDR1 is SGHRS and CDR2 YFSETQ. This CDR3 reads CASSSLTGGETQYF. CDR3 DNA: TGCGCCAGCAGCTCATTGACAGGGGGTGAGACCCAGTACTTC.

The genes are TRBV19 and TRBJ2-2; possible D gene TRBD1, 6 bases. The germline CDR1 and CDR2 sequences are LNHDA and SQIVND (reference sequence). V shed 3 bases and J shed 0 bases, with 11 bases lying between them. The CDR3 loop spans 16 amino acids. Written as DNA, the CDR3 is TGTGCCAGTAGTATCCCCAGGACAGCGAACACCGGGGAGCTGTTTTTT. Its translation: CASSIPRTANTGELFF.

The genes are TRBV5-4 and TRBJ1-2; no clear D gene. V was trimmed by 1 base and J by 7 bases, leaving 14 bases between them. Germline V CDR1 and CDR2: SGHNT, YYREEE (reference sequence). The CDR3 length is 14 residues. The CDR3 loop reads CASSLLGSRGGYTF. In DNA, the CDR3 is TGTGCCAGCAGCTTGTTAGGTTCACGAGGTGGCTACACCTTC.

The V and J genes are TRBV5-1 and TRBJ1-2; 9 bases align to TRBD1. Germline V gives CDR1 SGHRS, CDR2 YFSETQ. CDR3 length equals 15 residues. V shed 4 bases and J 4 bases; nucleotides not matched to a gene: 8. CDR3 coding DNA: TGCGCCAGCAGCCTCGGACAGGGGACGGGCTATGGCTACACCTTC. This gives the protein CASSLGQGTGYGYTF. The full variable domain, its missing parts supplied by reference TRBV5-1 and TRBJ1-2, is KAGVTQTPRYLIKTRGQQVTLSCSPISGHRSVSWYQQTPGQGLQFLFEYFSETQRNKGNFPGRFSGRQFSNSRSEMNVSTLELGDSALYLCASSLGQGTGYGYTFGSGTRLTVV.

This chain connects TRBV5-5 to TRBJ2-7; D not resolved. V lost 2 bases to trimming and J lost 2 bases, with 14 bases between them. The germline CDR1 and CDR2 sequences are SGHKS and YYEKEE (reference sequence). The CDR3 contains 15 residues. The CDR3 nucleotides read TGTGCCAGCAGCTTAGTGCCAGATCGTGCCTACGAGCAGTACTTC. This encodes CASSLVPDRAYEQYF.

The chain employs TRBV18 and TRBJ1-1; D uncertain. Germline V CDR1 and CDR2: KGHSH, LQKENI. V lost 3 bases and J 4 bases, leaving 15 bases between the germline ends. This CDR3 is 15 amino acids long. The CDR3 DNA follows: TGTGCCAGCTCACCTTTGGAGGGCACGGTCACTGAAGCTTTCTTT. This gives the protein CASSPLEGTVTEAFF.

DNA of the CDR3: TGCGCCAGCAGCTTGGTTTCCGGTCAGCCCCAGCATTTT. Its protein is CASSLVSGQPQHF. This chain links TRBV5-1 with TRBJ1-5; D remains unclear. Germline V gene data show CDR1 as SGHRS and CDR2 as YFSETQ. The CDR3 is 13 residues long. The V gene lost 0 bases and the J gene lost 6 bases, with 7 bases spanning the gap. The whole variable domain, remainder taken from reference TRBV5-1 and TRBJ1-5, is KAGVTQTPRYLIKTRGQQVTLSCSPISGHRSVSWYQQTPGQGLQFLFEYFSETQRNKGNFPGRFSGRQFSNSRSEMNVSTLELGDSALYLCASSLVSGQPQHFGDGTRLSIL.